The 13 T cell receptor beta chains presented below share a single source sample, sequenced in a study of OX40 agonist ivuxolimab in advanced cancers. The library was obtained by the immunoSEQ multiplex PCR assay. TCRdb carries this immuneACCESS record with in-frame sequences only. Its versions omit some clonotypes, under half of them owing to an unresolved V gene in the studies checked, with the rest unexplained. Recorded for this sample are about 59,000 clones; 75% to 90% of them occurred a single time. Approximately 2% of the sample belongs to the ten largest clones. Specimen: CD4+ or CD8+ T cells sorted from blood, collected in a trial of the OX40 agonist ivuxolimab. These receptors were taken from an adult with an advanced solid tumor such as melanoma, head and neck, liver or kidney cancer.

The CDR3 here is CASSSPLPGTSIGSDEQFF. The CDR3 coding sequence is TGTGCCAGCAGTTCCCCCCTCCCGGGAACATCAATAGGCTCCGATGAGCAGTTCTTC. The chain couples TRBV11-1 to TRBJ2-1, with D tentatively TRBD2 (5 bases). CDR1 and CDR2 from the germline V gene are SGHAT and FQDESV (reference sequence). The CDR3 is 19 amino acids. Trimming left V 6 bases short and J 8 bases short, with 32 bases between.

The CDR3 region is CASGSDQPQHF. CDR3 bases: TGCGCCAGCGGGTCCGATCAGCCCCAGCATTTT. The chain employs TRBV23-1 and TRBJ1-5; D unresolved. TRBV23-1 counts as an open reading frame of uncertain function. V was clipped by 8 bases and J by 5 bases, with 7 bases between them. The CDR3 loop spans 11 amino acids.

This clone appeared once. The chain has TRBV15 and TRBJ2-5, with TRBD1 matching over 10 bases. V was clipped by 4 bases and J by 6 bases; unmatched bases: 8. The CDR3 is 15 amino acids. Germline assignment: CDR1 LNHNV and CDR2 YYDKDF (reference sequence). The CDR3 DNA sequence: TGTGCCACCAGCACTCCCGGGACAGGGGTGAAGACCCAGTACTTC. As protein: CATSTPGTGVKTQYF.

The V and J genes are TRBV29-1 and TRBJ2-5; D not resolved. CDR1 and CDR2 from the germline V gene are SQVTM and ANQGSEA. CDR3 length: 12 residues. Trimming pared 5 bases from V and 2 bases from J, leaving 9 bases between. The CDR3 is CSVNRLQETQYF. CDR3 DNA sequence: TGCAGCGTTAATCGATTACAAGAGACCCAGTACTTC.

This chain connects TRBV30 to TRBJ1-1, with 7 nucleotides matching TRBD1. The CDR3 is 16 residues long. J gave up 1 base and V 3 bases, and 11 bases lay outside the gene matches. The germline CDR1 and CDR2 sequences are GTSNPN and SVGIG (reference sequence). CDR3 coding DNA: TGTGCCTGGAGGCAAGGGGGCGCGGTACGGAACACTGAAGCTTTCTTT. Protein: CAWRQGGAVRNTEAFF. The whole variable domain, filled in from reference TRBV30 and TRBJ1-1, reads SQTIHQWPATLVQPVGSPLSLECTVEGTSNPNLYWYRQAAGRGLQLLFYSVGIGQISSEVPQNLSASRPQDRQFILSSKKLLLSDSGFYLCAWRQGGAVRNTEAFFGQGTRLTVV.

J is TRBJ2-1 and V is TRBV6-1, with D unclear. There are 13 residues in the CDR3. CDR1 is MNHNS, CDR2 SASEGT, per germline. V lost 4 bases and J lost 5, with 9 bases in between. The CDR3 loop is CASSAAGDNEQFF. DNA of the CDR3: TGTGCCAGCAGTGCCGCAGGAGACAATGAGCAGTTCTTC.

The chain joins TRBV5-4 to TRBJ2-7, with D unresolved. Germline loops: CDR1 SGHNT, CDR2 YYREEE (reference sequence). V was trimmed by 1 base and J by 3 bases, leaving 11 bases between them. The CDR3 sequence is 14 residues long. The DNA of the CDR3 is TGTGCCAGCAGCTTGAACCCGGTAGGCTACGAGCAGTACTTC. Encoded protein: CASSLNPVGYEQYF.

This chain joins TRBV11-2 and TRBJ1-1, with D possibly matching TRBD1 (6 bases). CDR3 size: 14 residues. V was cut by 1 base and J by 2 bases, with 8 bases left in between. Looked up from germline, CDR1 is SGHAT and CDR2 is FQNNGV. CDR3 in DNA: TGTGCCAGCAGCTTAGGACAGGCCAACACTGAAGCTTTCTTT. This translates into CASSLGQANTEAFF.

The genes are TRBV19 and TRBJ2-5; D is possibly TRBD2 (6 bases). The germline V and J ends were trimmed by 2 bases and 5 bases, with 12 bases remaining between them. The germline CDR1 and CDR2 sequences are LNHDA and SQIVND (reference sequence). The CDR3 consists of 14 residues. The CDR3 bases are TGTGCCAGTAGTATAAGTAAAGGGAGGGAGACCCAGTACTTC. It is translated as CASSISKGRETQYF.

This chain connects TRBV11-1 to TRBJ2-1; tentatively, D is TRBD1 (5 bases). The germline V gene has CDR1 SGHAT and CDR2 FQDESV (reference sequence). Trimming pared 5 bases from V and 0 bases from J, leaving 5 bases between. CDR3 size: 13 residues. CDR3: CASSDSSYNEQFF. In nucleotides, the CDR3 is TGTGCCAGCAGCGACAGCTCCTACAATGAGCAGTTCTTC.

This chain links TRBV19 with TRBJ2-3; the match to TRBD2 covers 7 bases. The germline CDR1 and CDR2 sequences are LNHDA and SQIVND (reference sequence). Trimming took 2 bases from V and 1 from J; bases not matched to a gene: 9. The CDR3 runs to 17 residues. The CDR3, as DNA: TGTGCCAGTAGTATATTGGGGCTAGCGGCAGGCACAGATACGCAGTATTTT. Amino acid sequence: CASSILGLAAGTDTQYF.

A few counts support this clone. The V gene is TRBV28, the J gene TRBJ1-1, with a tentative D call TRBD1 (6 bases). The CDR3 consists of 16 residues. Trimming removed 3 bases at V and 6 bases at J, with 20 bases between. CDR1 is MDHEN and CDR2 is SYDVKM in the germline V gene. Here the CDR3 DNA reads TGTGCCAGCAGTTTTAATCAGGGGCGACTGTTCCCTGAAGCTTTCTTT. Its translation: CASSFNQGRLFPEAFF. The entire variable domain, with the rest obtained from reference TRBV28 and TRBJ1-1, is as follows: DVKVTQSSRYLVKRTGEKVFLECVQDMDHENMFWYRQDPGLGLRLIYFSYDVKMKEKGDIPEGYSVSREKKERFSLILESASTNQTSMYLCASSFNQGRLFPEAFFGQGTRLTVV.

This rearrangement joins TRBV6-6 to TRBJ2-3; 9 positions agree with TRBD2. The ends lost 8 bases at V and 3 bases at J; junction bases unmatched: 6. Germline CDR1 and CDR2: MNHNY and SVGAGI (reference sequence). This CDR3 has 14 residues. CDR3: CASRREGRTDTQYF. The CDR3 region has the DNA TGTGCCAGCCGGCGGGAGGGCCGTACAGATACGCAGTATTTT.